This T cell receptor (beta chain) is from a study of tumor-infiltrating lymphocytes in localized non-small cell lung cancer (dated by TCRdb to the early 2020s). Context from the whole study: The cohort included patients whose samples were collected after neoadjuvant chemotherapy, as well as both smokers and never-smokers and several histologies. From each patient came resected tumor tissue plus uninvolved lung tissue from that same patient, and the uninvolved lung tissue was described as non-adjacent to the tumor. Flow cytometry, multiplex immunofluorescence, RNA-seq, exome sequencing and proteomics were applied to the same patients as TCR sequencing, which was one of several integrated assays. In total, the ICON cohort consisted of 140 or so surgical patients with localized non-small cell lung cancer who had their tumors resected. A total of 45 to 65 patients were included in the paired tumor versus uninvolved lung comparison of immunoSEQ T-cell fraction. What the study reported, not specific to this receptor: Because different assays used different pieces of the same tissue, intratumor heterogeneity could not be separated from technical variation. Higher T cell infiltration in tumors than in uninvolved lung tissue was supported by TCRbeta sequencing, consistent with immunofluorescence CD3 counts. Since assay coverage differed from patient to patient depending on how much tissue was available, TCR sequencing was done for only a subset of the cohort. Recurrence-free survival showed no association with tumor T-cell fraction measured by TCR sequencing (p = 0.61). TCR-derived T-cell fraction did not differ between the flow cytometry-defined immunotypes IM1 (good prognosis) and IM2 (poor prognosis).

CDR1 is given as MDHEN and CDR2 as SYDVKM, both from the germline V gene. V ends up 3 bases short and J 4 bases short, with an unmatched junction base count of 5. Including cysteine and phenylalanine, the CDR3 has 15 amino acids. Only CDR3 DNA is held: 45 bases, read in frame from base 1. In the case of this clone: Its antigen remains undetermined. It has no much larger one-base neighbor in the sample; base qualities were not kept.

The immunoSEQ assay used for TCR sequencing gave the T-cell fraction in both tumor and uninvolved lung tissue. As for the original processing: To analyze survival, patients were divided into a high T-cell fraction group (upper tertile) and a low T-cell fraction group (lower two tertiles), and the two groups were compared using a log-rank test. A signed-rank test was used to test differences in T-cell fraction between paired tumor and uninvolved lung samples. In its TCRdb copy, this immuneACCESS table keeps in-frame sequences only and misses some clones. Where compared with another copy, unresolved V genes explain less than half of these, and the others have no known cause. For V, J and clone size, that table is used; D and trimming come from the DNA. The sample profile shows more than 10,000 clones; 60% to 85% of them were found once. The biggest ten clones account for 4% to 5% of the sample. Enrollment in ICON was initiated in the first half of 2016, and the last patient was enrolled in 2018. A subcohort of some 75 patients provided fresh tumor and matched uninvolved tissue for in-depth immune analyses, with TCR sequencing among those analyses. DNA isolated from bulk tissue, without cell sorting, was used for TCR sequencing.

The chain uses TRBV28 and TRBJ2-7; the junction holds 11 bases that match TRBD2. This TCR derives from a human donor with non-small cell lung cancer. Sequencing was performed on lung tumor tissue. The CDR3: CASSFLASGGYEQYF. In nucleotides, the sequence is TGTGCCAGCAGTTTTTTGGCTAGCGGGGGGTACGAGCAGTACTTC.